This TCR beta chain originates from a study of blood T cell repertoires in COVID-19. The wider study: Samples came from the United States, Italy and Spain, spanning acute and convalescent COVID-19. PBMCs, B-cell-depleted T cells, or T cells were the source of the cDNA or gDNA that made up the material.

Study processing details: Counts of nucleated cells, estimated from reference gene primer amplification, were obtained. Libraries were prepared by immunoSEQ multiplex PCR; TCRdb keeps only in-frame clonotypes and omits some of them. Clone size and V and J calls were adopted from that table, with D and trimming inferred from the DNA. This table has around 170,000 clones, over 70% appearing once. Germline CDR1 and CDR2: SGDLS and YYNGEE. This CDR3 contains 13 residues. Between the trimmed V and J ends, which lost 1 base and 6 bases, there was a span of 7 bases. The sequenced sample consisted of peripheral blood. This sequence joins TRBV9 and TRBJ2-2; D perhaps matches TRBD2 (6 bases). The receptor was derived from a woman in her sixties with acute or convalescent COVID-19. The CDR3 DNA sequence: TGTGCCAGCAGCGTAACTAGCCCCGGGGAGCTGTTTTTT. This sequence encodes CASSVTSPGELFF. Full variable domain (missing parts from reference TRBV9 and TRBJ2-2): DSGVTQTPKHLITATGQRVTLRCSPRSGDLSVYWYQQSLDQGLQFLIQYYNGEERAKGNILERFSAQQFPDLHSELNLSSLELGDSALYFCASSVTSPGELFFGEGSRLTVL.